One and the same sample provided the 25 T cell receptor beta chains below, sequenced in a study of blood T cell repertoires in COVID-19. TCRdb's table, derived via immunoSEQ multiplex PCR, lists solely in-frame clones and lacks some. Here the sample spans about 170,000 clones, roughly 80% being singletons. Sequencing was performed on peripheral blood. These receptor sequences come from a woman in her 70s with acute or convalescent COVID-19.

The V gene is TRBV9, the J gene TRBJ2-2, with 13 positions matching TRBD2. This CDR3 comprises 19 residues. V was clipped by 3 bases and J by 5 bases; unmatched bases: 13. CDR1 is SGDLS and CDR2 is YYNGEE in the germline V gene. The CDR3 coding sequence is TGTGCCAGCAGCGGGGCGTTAGGGACTAGCGGGGTCAATACCGGGGAGCTGTTTTTT. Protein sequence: CASSGALGTSGVNTGELFF.

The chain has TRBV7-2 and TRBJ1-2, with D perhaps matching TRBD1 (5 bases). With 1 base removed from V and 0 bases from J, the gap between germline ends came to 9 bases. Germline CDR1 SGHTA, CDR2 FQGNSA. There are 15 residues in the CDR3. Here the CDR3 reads CASSLGDSSNYGYTF. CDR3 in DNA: TGTGCCAGCAGCTTAGGTGACAGCTCTAACTATGGCTACACCTTC.

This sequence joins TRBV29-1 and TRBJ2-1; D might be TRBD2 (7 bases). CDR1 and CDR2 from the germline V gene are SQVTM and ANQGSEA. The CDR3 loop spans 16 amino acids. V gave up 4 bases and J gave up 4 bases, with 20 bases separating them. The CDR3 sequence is CSVVYLGGGSYNEQFF. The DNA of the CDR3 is TGCAGCGTTGTGTATTTAGGCGGGGGCTCTTACAATGAGCAGTTCTTC.

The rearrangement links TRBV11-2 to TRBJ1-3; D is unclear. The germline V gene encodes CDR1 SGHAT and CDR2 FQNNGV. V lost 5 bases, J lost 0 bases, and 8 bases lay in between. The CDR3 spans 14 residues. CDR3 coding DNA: TGTGCCAGCAGCGCGGGCTACTCTGGAAACACCATATATTTT. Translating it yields CASSAGYSGNTIYF.

This CDR3 reads CASSPSGWTADTQYF. Written as DNA, the CDR3 is TGTGCCAGCAGTCCCAGCGGGTGGACGGCAGATACGCAGTATTTT. The chain is built from TRBV28 and TRBJ2-3, with a tentative D call TRBD2 (6 bases). This CDR3 has 15 residues. Trimming took 5 bases from V and 4 from J, leaving 16 bases between them. Germline CDR1 reads MDHEN; CDR2 reads SYDVKM.

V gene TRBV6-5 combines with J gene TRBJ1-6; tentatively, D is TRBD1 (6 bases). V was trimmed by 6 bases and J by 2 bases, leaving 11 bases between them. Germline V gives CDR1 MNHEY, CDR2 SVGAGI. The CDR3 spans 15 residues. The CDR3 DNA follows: TGTGCCAGCAGACGGGACATTACCTATAATTCACCCCTCCACTTT. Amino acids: CASRRDITYNSPLHF.

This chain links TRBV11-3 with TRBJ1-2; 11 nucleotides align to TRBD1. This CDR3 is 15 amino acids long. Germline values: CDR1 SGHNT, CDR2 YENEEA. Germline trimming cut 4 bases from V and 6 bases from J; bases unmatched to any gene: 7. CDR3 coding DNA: TGTGCCAGCAGCTCCGGGACAGGGGGTGAAAATGGCTACACCTTC. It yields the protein CASSSGTGGENGYTF. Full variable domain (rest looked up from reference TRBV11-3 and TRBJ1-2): EAGVVQSPRYKIIEKKQPVAFWCNPISGHNTLYWYLQNLGQGPELLIRYENEEAVDDSQLPKDRFSAERLKGVDSTLKIQPAELGDSAVYLCASSSGTGGENGYTFGSGTRLTVV.

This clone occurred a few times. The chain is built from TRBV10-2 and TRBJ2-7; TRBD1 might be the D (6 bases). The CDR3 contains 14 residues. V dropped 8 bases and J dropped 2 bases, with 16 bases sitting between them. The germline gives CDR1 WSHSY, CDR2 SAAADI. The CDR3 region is CASGPQGLAYEQYF. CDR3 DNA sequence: TGCGCCAGCGGGCCTCAGGGGCTCGCCTACGAGCAGTACTTC.

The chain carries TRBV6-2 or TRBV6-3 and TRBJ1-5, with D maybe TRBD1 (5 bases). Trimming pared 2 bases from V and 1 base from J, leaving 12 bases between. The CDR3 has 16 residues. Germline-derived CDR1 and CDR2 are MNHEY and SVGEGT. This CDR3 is CASSYNPQGSNQPQHF. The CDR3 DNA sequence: TGTGCCAGCAGTTACAACCCGCAGGGCAGCAATCAGCCCCAGCATTTT.

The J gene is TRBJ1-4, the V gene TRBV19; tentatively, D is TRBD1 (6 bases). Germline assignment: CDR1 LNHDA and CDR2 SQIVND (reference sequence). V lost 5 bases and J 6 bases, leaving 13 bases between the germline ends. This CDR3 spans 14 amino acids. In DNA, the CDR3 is TGTGCCAGTAGTCGGCAGGGGTCATATGAAAAACTGTTTTTT. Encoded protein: CASSRQGSYEKLFF.

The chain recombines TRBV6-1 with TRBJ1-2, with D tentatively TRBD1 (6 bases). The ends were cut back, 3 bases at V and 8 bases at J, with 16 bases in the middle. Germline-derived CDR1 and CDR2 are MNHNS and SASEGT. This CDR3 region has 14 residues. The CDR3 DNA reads TGTGCCAGCAGTGACCGGGACATAAATTGGGGCTACACCTTC. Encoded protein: CASSDRDINWGYTF.

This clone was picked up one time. The CDR3 here is CATLGSKLDQPQHF. CDR3 nucleotide sequence: TGTGCCACCCTCGGGAGCAAGTTGGATCAGCCCCAGCATTTT. The chain has TRBV28 and TRBJ1-5; D not resolved. This CDR3 spans 14 amino acids. Germline V gene sequence: CDR1 MDHEN, CDR2 SYDVKM. V was trimmed by 10 bases and J by 5 bases, leaving 18 bases between them.

CDR3 amino acids: CASSQDKGTSGYEQYF. CDR3 sequence (DNA): TGCGCCAGCAGCCAAGATAAGGGGACTAGCGGGTACGAGCAGTACTTC. The rearrangement links TRBV4-1 to TRBJ2-7, with 12 bases fitting TRBD2. Germline CDR1 MGHRA, CDR2 YSYEKL. Germline trimming cut 0 bases from V and 4 bases from J; bases unmatched to any gene: 4. This CDR3 is built from 16 residues.

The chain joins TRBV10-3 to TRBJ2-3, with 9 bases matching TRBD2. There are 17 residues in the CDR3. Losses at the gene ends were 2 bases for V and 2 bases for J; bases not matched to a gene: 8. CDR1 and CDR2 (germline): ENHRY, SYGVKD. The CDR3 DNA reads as TGTGCCATCAGTGAGAGGTCAAGCGGGGGGCCCACAGATACGCAGTATTTT. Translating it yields CAISERSSGGPTDTQYF.

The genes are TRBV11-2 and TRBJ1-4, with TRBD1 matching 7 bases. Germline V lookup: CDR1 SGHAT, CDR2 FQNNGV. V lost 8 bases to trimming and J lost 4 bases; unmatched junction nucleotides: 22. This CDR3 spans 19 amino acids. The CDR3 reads CASPPQRTGPGGGNEKLFF. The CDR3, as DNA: TGTGCCAGCCCCCCCCAGCGGACAGGTCCTGGCGGAGGTAATGAAAAACTGTTTTTT.

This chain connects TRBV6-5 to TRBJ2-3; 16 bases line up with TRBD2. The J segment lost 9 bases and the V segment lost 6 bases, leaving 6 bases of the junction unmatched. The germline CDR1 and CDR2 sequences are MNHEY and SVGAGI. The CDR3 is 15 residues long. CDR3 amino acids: CASRGGLAGGPTQYF. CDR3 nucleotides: TGTGCCAGCAGGGGGGGACTAGCGGGAGGGCCGACGCAGTATTTT.

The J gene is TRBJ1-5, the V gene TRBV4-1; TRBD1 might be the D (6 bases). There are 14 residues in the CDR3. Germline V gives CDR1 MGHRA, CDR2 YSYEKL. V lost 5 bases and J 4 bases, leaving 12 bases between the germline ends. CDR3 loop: CASSFGQSNQPQHF. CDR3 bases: TGCGCCAGCAGCTTCGGACAGTCAAATCAGCCCCAGCATTTT.

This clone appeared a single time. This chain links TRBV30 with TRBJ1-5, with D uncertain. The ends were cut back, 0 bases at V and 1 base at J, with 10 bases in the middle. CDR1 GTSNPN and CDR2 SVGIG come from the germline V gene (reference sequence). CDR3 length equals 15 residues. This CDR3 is CAWSVTSGSNQPQHF. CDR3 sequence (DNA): TGTGCCTGGAGTGTAACCAGCGGGAGCAATCAGCCCCAGCATTTT.

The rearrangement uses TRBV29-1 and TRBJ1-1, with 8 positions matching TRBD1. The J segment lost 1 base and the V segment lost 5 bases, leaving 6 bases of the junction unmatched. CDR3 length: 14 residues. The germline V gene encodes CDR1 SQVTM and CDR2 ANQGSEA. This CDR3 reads CSVRLTGANTEAFF. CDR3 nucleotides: TGCAGCGTTCGGCTGACAGGGGCGAACACTGAAGCTTTCTTT.

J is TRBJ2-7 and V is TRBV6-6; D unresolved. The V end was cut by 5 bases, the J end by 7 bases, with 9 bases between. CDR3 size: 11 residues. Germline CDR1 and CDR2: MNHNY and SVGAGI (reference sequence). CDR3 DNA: TGTGCCAGCAGTCAGCGACGGGAGCAGTACTTC. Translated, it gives CASSQRREQYF.

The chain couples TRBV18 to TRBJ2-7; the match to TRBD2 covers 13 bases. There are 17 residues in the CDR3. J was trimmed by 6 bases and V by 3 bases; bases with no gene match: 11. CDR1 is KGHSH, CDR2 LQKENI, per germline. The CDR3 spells CASSPGLAGEISREQYF. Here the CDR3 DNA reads TGTGCCAGCTCACCCGGACTAGCGGGAGAAATAAGTCGCGAGCAGTACTTC.

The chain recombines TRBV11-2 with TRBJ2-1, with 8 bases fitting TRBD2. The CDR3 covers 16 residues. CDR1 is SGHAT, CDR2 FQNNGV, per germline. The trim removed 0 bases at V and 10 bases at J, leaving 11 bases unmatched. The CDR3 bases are TGTGCCAGCAGCTTAGACGCAGGACTAGCTATTCAGGAGCAGTTCTTC. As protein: CASSLDAGLAIQEQFF.

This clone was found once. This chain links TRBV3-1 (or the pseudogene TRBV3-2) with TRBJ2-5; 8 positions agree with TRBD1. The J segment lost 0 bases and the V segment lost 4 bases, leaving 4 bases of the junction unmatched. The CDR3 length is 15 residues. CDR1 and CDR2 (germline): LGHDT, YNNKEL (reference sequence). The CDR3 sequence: CASSLRQGNQETQYF. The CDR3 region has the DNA TGTGCCAGCAGCCTTCGACAGGGGAACCAAGAGACCCAGTACTTC.

The CDR3 nucleotides read TGTGCCAGCAGCTCGACAGGGGATATACCTAATGAAAAACTGTTTTTT. Translation gives CASSSTGDIPNEKLFF. The chain carries TRBV5-8 and TRBJ1-4, with TRBD1 matching 8 bases. The J segment lost 3 bases and the V segment lost 3 bases, leaving 7 bases of the junction unmatched. The CDR3 has 16 amino acids. CDR1 and CDR2 (germline): SGHTS, YDEGEE.

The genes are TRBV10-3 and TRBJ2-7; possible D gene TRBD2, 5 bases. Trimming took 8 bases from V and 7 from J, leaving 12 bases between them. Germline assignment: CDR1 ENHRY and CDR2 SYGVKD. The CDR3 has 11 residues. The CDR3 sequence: CAIAASGEQYF. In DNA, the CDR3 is TGTGCCATCGCGGCCTCGGGAGAGCAGTACTTC.